The rows below give T cell receptor beta chains drawn from one sample of a study of T cell responses to AZD1222 COVID-19 vaccine. This table comes from immunoSEQ multiplex PCR, and its TCRdb copy is limited to in-frame clones, with some not included. The sample includes roughly 120,000 clones, about 92% seen only once; the top ten take 5%. The sequences come from peripheral blood, collected 28 days after the second AZD1222 dose. These TCRs come from an adult who received the AZD1222 COVID-19 vaccine. Both conserved end residues are trimmed from each CDR3. Each record gives: J gene, V gene, clone size, CDR3 protein. A row's size may be missing; if present it is once, few, many or a size class.

>TRBJ2-7|TRBV29-1|-
SGGGPDEQY
>TRBJ2-2|TRBV19|few
ASSISILSPGTGELF
>TRBJ1-1|TRBV30|-
AWTQGLLNTEAF
>TRBJ1-5|TRBV2|-
ASRATGGINQPQH
>TRBJ1-2|TRBV2|-
ASSVRGGYT
>TRBJ2-7|TRBV5-4|-
ASSFEGIGREQY
>TRBJ1-1|TRBV5-1|-
ASSLDRGRTMNTEAF
>TRBJ2-7|TRBV4-3|-
ASSQSPSYEQY
>TRBJ1-2|TRBV6-2/TRBV6-3|-
ASSALGGDALSGYT
>TRBJ2-5|TRBV4-2|-
ASSQDRDRGQVETQY
>TRBJ2-2|TRBV2|-
ASSTGPGELF
>TRBJ2-1|TRBV5-4|-
ASSLYGRRYNEQF
>TRBJ1-2|TRBV24-1|-
AAHRGGLYGYT
>TRBJ1-1|TRBV14|-
ASSQDKRTEAF
>TRBJ2-7|TRBV7-9|-
ASSPVLARTGGLY
>TRBJ2-7|TRBV30|-
AWSPGTGTYEQY
>TRBJ1-2|TRBV6-5|-
ASSYGGAIGYT
>TRBJ1-2|TRBV12-3/TRBV12-4|-
ASSLTGNYGYT
>TRBJ2-7|TRBV27|-
ASGQGLIEQY
>TRBJ2-1|TRBV7-9|-
ASSPGQGVFVEQF
>TRBJ2-1|TRBV6-2/TRBV6-3|-
ASSYSPAGFSYNEQF
>TRBJ2-1|TRBV7-9|-
ASSLELARPYNEQF
>TRBJ2-1|TRBV2|-
ASRGRYNEQF
>TRBJ1-5|TRBV28|-
ASSSQWTGYSNQPQH
>TRBJ2-2|TRBV5-4|-
ASSLGRTANTGELF
>TRBJ2-3|TRBV7-9|-
ASSRSGGDTDTQY
>TRBJ1-4|TRBV18|once
ASSLGARNEKLF
>TRBJ2-2|TRBV5-8|-
ASSWRTGLGVPGELF
>TRBJ2-7|TRBV6-5|-
ASSRTGSSYEQY
>TRBJ2-3|TRBV6-6|-
ASSPTGGRATDTQY
>TRBJ2-1|TRBV7-6|-
ASSMTGTYNEQF
>TRBJ2-4|TRBV7-2|-
ASSGTGGNKNIQY
>TRBJ1-1|TRBV6-5|-
ASTGSTEAF
>TRBJ2-5|TRBV5-1|-
ASSLSPGAQETQY
>TRBJ1-1|TRBV5-1|-
ASSFGRADTEAF
>TRBJ1-2|TRBV6-6|-
ASEFGQGGNYGYT
>TRBJ1-5|TRBV30|-
AWSQGTGAQPQH
>TRBJ2-1|TRBV27|-
ASSLRGHEQF
>TRBJ2-5|TRBV4-3|-
ASSQERRARETQY
>TRBJ2-2|TRBV9|-
ASSVGGGFRTGELF
>TRBJ1-2|TRBV6-2/TRBV6-3|-
ASSYPSAEGLGYT
>TRBJ1-6|TRBV20-1|-
SASQTGSNSPLH
>TRBJ2-5|TRBV29-1|-
SVEASGEGTQY
>TRBJ2-3|TRBV10-1|-
ASSESTSWTDTQY